This T cell receptor (beta chain) was sequenced during a study of neurological immune-mediated disorders. V was pared by 4 bases and J by 5 bases, with 12 bases between. This CDR3 contains 14 residues. The cDNA was generated by 5'RACE with 10-nucleotide random UMIs. Over 170 million TCR-beta sequences, together covering 15-18 subjects, were produced by every individual sequencing run that was carried out. In TCRdb, the 5' RACE reads were re-called with MiXCR into one record per CDR3 protein. The sample yields 60,000 to 90,000 distinct CDR3 sequences, 10% to 13% seen once. Time point reported: longitudinal time-point 1 (baseline). The controls, all healthy individuals, were blood bank volunteers in Maryland, USA. It was from 2 million PBMCs stored at -80 C that the unsorted libraries were obtained. Ten or more counts support this clonotype.

This TCR derives from a young man in good health. This sequence joins TRBV12-3 or TRBV12-4 and TRBJ1-5; no definite D call. The sequenced sample consisted of PBMCs. As DNA, the CDR3 is TGTGCCAGCAGTTCCGCCGGACGGGATCAGCCCCAGCATTTT. Protein sequence: CASSSAGRDQPQHF.